Below, 15 T cell receptor beta chains from the same sample are listed, as sequenced in a study of post-analysis software for immune sequencing data. Whole-study results and caveats: TRBV5-6, TRBV5-1 and TRBV20-1 belonged to a set of a few TRBV segments that were more frequent in patients than controls.

Libraries were made from TCR beta cDNA, and they carried unique molecular identifiers. TCRdb called the PCR reads again in MiXCR, with one record for every CDR3 protein. This table has approximately 690,000 distinct CDR3 sequences, 55% to 60% appearing once. No antigen has been identified for these receptors. Specimen: blood. All receptors derive from a girl aged 2 to 9 with multiple sclerosis.

In its sample, this clonotype was seen a few times. V usage is TRBV9 and J usage is TRBJ2-1; 8 nucleotides align to TRBD1. The CDR3 sequence is 15 residues long. Germline CDR1 SGDLS, CDR2 YYNGEE. After removal of 4 bases from V and 2 bases from J, the junction contained 5 bases not matched to a gene. In DNA, the CDR3 is TGTGCCAGCAGCCTAAGGGGACAGGCCTACAATGAGCAGTTCTTC. Translation gives CASSLRGQAYNEQFF.

This clonotype has a handful of counts. The rearrangement uses TRBV12-3 or TRBV12-4 and TRBJ2-5; perhaps TRBD2 as D (6 bases). The V gene lost 4 bases and the J gene lost 2 bases, with 17 bases spanning the gap. The CDR3 loop spans 16 amino acids. Here the CDR3 reads CASSSRSTSPQETQYF. The CDR3 DNA is TGTGCCAGCAGTTCCCGCTCGACTAGTCCGCAAGAGACCCAGTACTTC.

The chain carries TRBV7-9 and TRBJ2-5; 7 positions match TRBD1. Unmatched junction bases numbered 11, after V lost 5 bases and J lost 11 bases. Per the germline V gene, CDR1 is SEHNR and CDR2 is FQNEAQ (reference sequence). There are 13 residues in the CDR3. The CDR3 protein is CASSLDRDHGQYF. The CDR3 DNA reads as TGTGCCAGCAGCCTCGACAGGGACCATGGGCAGTACTTC.

This clonotype was seen more than once but under ten times. This chain connects TRBV11-2 to TRBJ2-7, with 14 bases aligning to TRBD2. The germline V gene encodes CDR1 SGHAT and CDR2 FQNNGV. The CDR3 has 18 amino acids. V gave up 5 bases and J gave up 3 bases; unmatched junction bases: 12. For the CDR3, the DNA is TGTGCCAGCAGCCGACCCGGGACTAGCGGGAGAGGGGGCTACGAGCAGTACTTC. This sequence encodes CASSRPGTSGRGGYEQYF.

This clonotype came up a few times. The chain uses TRBV12-3 or TRBV12-4 and TRBJ2-1, with TRBD2 as a possible D gene (5 bases). Trimming removed 3 bases from V and 0 bases from J, with 15 bases in between. This CDR3 spans 17 amino acids. CDR3 residues: CASSFRTPFPSYNEQFF. The CDR3 DNA reads TGTGCCAGCAGTTTCCGGACTCCATTTCCCTCCTACAATGAGCAGTTCTTC.

The chain carries TRBV6-6 and TRBJ1-2; 7 bases map to TRBD1. Germline-derived CDR1 and CDR2 are MNHNY and SVGAGI (reference sequence). The V gene end was trimmed by 2 bases and the J gene end by 6 bases; junction bases not matched to a gene: 9. The CDR3 loop spans 15 amino acids. CDR3 DNA sequence: TGTGCCAGCAGTTACGTCACGCAGGGGGGAAATGGCTACACCTTC. It encodes CASSYVTQGGNGYTF.

This clonotype was seen only a few times. This chain joins TRBV29-1 and TRBJ1-6; D gene unclear. CDR1 is SQVTM, CDR2 ANQGSEA, per germline. The CDR3 is 14 amino acids. The germline V and J ends were trimmed by 5 bases and 5 bases, with 13 bases remaining between them. The CDR3 sequence: CSVRMSGNNSPLHF. DNA for the CDR3: TGCAGCGTTAGGATGAGCGGGAATAATTCACCCCTCCACTTT.

This clonotype was picked up a small number of times. The gene calls are TRBV7-6 and TRBJ2-7, with 10 bases aligning to TRBD2. Gene TRBJ2-5 matches the end of the DNA better, so the J call may be wrong. The V gene's germline CDR1 is SGHVS and CDR2 FNYEAQ. The CDR3 has 17 amino acids. CDR3 DNA: TGTGCCAGCAGCTTCCTCCCCTCCAGCGGGGGGGTGGAGACCCAGTACTTC. Its translation: CASSFLPSSGGVETQYF.

The J gene is TRBJ2-1, the V gene TRBV28; 9 nucleotides match TRBD2. This CDR3 is built from 17 residues. Per germline, CDR1 MDHEN and CDR2 SYDVKM. The junction had 7 bases not matched to a gene; V was cut back by 1 base and J by 3 bases. The CDR3 coding sequence is TGTGCCAGCAGTTTATTGCGGGAGGGCCCCTACTACAATGAGCAGTTCTTC. It is translated as CASSLLREGPYYNEQFF. The entire variable domain, with the rest obtained from reference TRBV28 and TRBJ2-1, is as follows: DVKVTQSSRYLVKRTGEKVFLECVQDMDHENMFWYRQDPGLGLRLIYFSYDVKMKEKGDIPEGYSVSREKKERFSLILESASTNQTSMYLCASSLLREGPYYNEQFFGPGTRLTVL.

V gene TRBV20-1 combines with J gene TRBJ1-1, with D maybe TRBD1 (6 bases). From germline, CDR1 is DFQATT and CDR2 SNEGSKA (reference sequence). Trimming took off 3 bases at V and 3 bases at J, with 17 bases between the two ends. The CDR3 loop spans 15 amino acids. The CDR3 coding sequence is TGCAGTGCTAGGGGACAAACAGGGTTCGACACTGAAGCTTTCTTT. Protein sequence: CSARGQTGFDTEAFF.

The J gene is TRBJ2-5, the V gene TRBV6-2 or TRBV6-3; 7 nucleotides agree with TRBD1. Unmatched junction bases numbered 3, after V lost 7 bases and J lost 1 base. The CDR3 runs to 13 residues. The germline V gene has CDR1 MNHEY and CDR2 SVGEGT. The CDR3 spells CASMRTGQETQYF. The CDR3 DNA reads as TGTGCCAGCATGAGGACAGGCCAAGAGACCCAGTACTTC.

About this clonotype itself: Mismatch with germline at one junction end may stem from a read error. The CDR3 region is CASSPQRRAQETRYF. The DNA for the CDR3 is TGTGCCAGCAGTCCTCAGCGGCGGGCGCAAGAGACCCGGTACTTC. The chain links TRBV6-2 or TRBV6-3 to TRBJ2-5; tentative D call: TRBD2 (5 bases). Germline lookup yields CDR1 MNHEY and CDR2 SVGEGT. There are 15 residues in the CDR3.

The chain links TRBV6-6 to TRBJ2-1; 7 nucleotides line up with TRBD2. V lost 5 bases to trimming and J lost 9 bases; unmatched junction nucleotides: 16. In germline, CDR1 is MNHNY, CDR2 SVGAGI (reference sequence). There are 16 residues in the CDR3. The CDR3 loop is CASSAEERGTLGEQFF. In nucleotides, the CDR3 is TGTGCCAGCAGTGCCGAGGAGCGGGGTACTCTGGGTGAGCAGTTCTTC.

V gene TRBV4-2 combines with J gene TRBJ2-3; D could derive from TRBD1 or TRBD2 (6 bases each). The CDR3 totals 16 residues. CDR1 is LGHNA and CDR2 is YNFKEQ in the germline V gene. V lost 1 base and J 5 bases, leaving 16 bases between the germline ends. The CDR3 sequence is CASSQVRGGSGDTQYF. The CDR3 DNA is TGTGCCAGCAGCCAAGTGCGAGGGGGGTCTGGAGATACGCAGTATTTT.

The rearrangement links TRBV5-5 to TRBJ1-2, with D tentatively TRBD1 (6 bases). Trimming removed 0 bases at V and 7 bases at J, with 10 bases between. The germline CDR1 and CDR2 sequences are SGHKS and YYEKEE (reference sequence). The CDR3 spans 13 residues. The CDR3 spells CASSLEQGSGYTF. The DNA for the CDR3 is TGTGCCAGCAGCTTGGAACAGGGAAGTGGCTACACCTTC.